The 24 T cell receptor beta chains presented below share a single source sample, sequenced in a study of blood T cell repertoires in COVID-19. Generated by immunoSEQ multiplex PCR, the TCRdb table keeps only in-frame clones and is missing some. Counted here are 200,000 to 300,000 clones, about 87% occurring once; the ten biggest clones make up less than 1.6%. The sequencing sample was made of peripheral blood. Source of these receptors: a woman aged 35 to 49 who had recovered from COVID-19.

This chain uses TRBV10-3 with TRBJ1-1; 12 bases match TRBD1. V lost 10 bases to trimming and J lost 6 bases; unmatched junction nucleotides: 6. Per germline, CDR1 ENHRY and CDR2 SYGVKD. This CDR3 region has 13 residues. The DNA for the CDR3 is TGTGCCACCGGGGGACAGGGGGCTGCTGAAGCTTTCTTT. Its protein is CATGGQGAAEAFF.

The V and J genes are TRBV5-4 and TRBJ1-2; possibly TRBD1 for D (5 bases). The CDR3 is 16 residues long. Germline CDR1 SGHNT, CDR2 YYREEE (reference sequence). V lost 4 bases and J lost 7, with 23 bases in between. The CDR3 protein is CASSPDIGHIVGGYTF. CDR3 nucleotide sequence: TGTGCCAGCAGCCCGGATATTGGACACATCGTAGGTGGCTACACCTTC.

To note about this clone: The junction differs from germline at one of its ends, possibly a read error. CDR3 amino acids: CASSQDGVTGGSF. CDR3 DNA: TGTGCCAGCAGCCAAGATGGGGTGACAGGGGGTTCCTTT. The chain carries TRBV14 and TRBJ1-1; 9 nucleotides match TRBD1. The CDR3 covers 13 residues. Germline CDR1 SGHDN, CDR2 FVKESK.

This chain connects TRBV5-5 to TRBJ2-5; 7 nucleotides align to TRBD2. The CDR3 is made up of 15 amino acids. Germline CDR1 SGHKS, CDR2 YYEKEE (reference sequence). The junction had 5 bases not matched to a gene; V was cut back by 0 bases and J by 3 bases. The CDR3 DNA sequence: TGTGCCAGCAGCTTGGTCGGGGGAGGGGAAGAGACCCAGTACTTC. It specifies CASSLVGGGEETQYF.

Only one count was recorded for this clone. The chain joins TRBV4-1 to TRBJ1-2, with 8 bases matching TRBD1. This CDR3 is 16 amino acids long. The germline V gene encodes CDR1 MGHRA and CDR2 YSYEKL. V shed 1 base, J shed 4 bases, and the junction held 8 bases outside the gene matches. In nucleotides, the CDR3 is TGCGCCAGCAGCCAAGTAAAAGGGACAGGTATCTATGGCTACACCTTC. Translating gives CASSQVKGTGIYGYTF.

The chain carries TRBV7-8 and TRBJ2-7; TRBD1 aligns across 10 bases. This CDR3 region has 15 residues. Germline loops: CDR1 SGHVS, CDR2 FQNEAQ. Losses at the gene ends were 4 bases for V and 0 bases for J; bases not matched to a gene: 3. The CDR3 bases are TGTGCCAGCAGCTCGGACAGGGGGGCCTCCTACGAGCAGTACTTC. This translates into CASSSDRGASYEQYF.

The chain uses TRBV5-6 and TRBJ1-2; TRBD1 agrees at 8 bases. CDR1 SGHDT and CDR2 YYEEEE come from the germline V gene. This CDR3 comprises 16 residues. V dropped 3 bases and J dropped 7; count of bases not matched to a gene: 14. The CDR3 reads CASSSSGQGVNSGYTF. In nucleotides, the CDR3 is TGTGCCAGCAGCTCCTCCGGACAGGGTGTAAATTCTGGCTACACCTTC.

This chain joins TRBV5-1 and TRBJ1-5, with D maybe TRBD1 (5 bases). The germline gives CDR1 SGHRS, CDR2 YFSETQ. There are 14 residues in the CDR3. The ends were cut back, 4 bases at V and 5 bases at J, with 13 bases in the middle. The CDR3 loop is CASSAVGGDQPQHF. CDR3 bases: TGCGCCAGCAGCGCCGTCGGGGGGGATCAGCCCCAGCATTTT.

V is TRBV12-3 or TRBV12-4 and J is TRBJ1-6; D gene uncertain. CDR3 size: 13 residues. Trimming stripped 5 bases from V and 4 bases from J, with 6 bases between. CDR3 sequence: CASSPVYNSPLHF. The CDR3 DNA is TGTGCCAGCAGTCCCGTTTATAATTCACCCCTCCACTTT.

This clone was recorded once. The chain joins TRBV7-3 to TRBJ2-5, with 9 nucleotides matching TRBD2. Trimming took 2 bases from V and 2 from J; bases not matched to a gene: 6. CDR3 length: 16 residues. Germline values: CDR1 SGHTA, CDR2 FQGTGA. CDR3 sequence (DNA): TGTGCCAGCAGCTTAGGGCGAGCGGGGGGACAAGAGACCCAGTACTTC. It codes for CASSLGRAGGQETQYF. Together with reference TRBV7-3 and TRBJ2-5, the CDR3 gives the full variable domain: GAGVSQTPSNKVTEKGKYVELRCDPISGHTALYWYRQSLGQGPEFLIYFQGTGAADDSGLPNDRFFAVRPEGSVSTLKIQRTERGDSAVYLCASSLGRAGGQETQYFGPGTRLLVL.

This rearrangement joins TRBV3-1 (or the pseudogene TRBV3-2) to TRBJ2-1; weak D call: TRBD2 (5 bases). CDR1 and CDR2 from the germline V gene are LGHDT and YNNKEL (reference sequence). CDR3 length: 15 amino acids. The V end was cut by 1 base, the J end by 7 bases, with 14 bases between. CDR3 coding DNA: TGTGCCAGCAGCCAAGGGCCCCACCCGGGGAATGAGCAGTTCTTC. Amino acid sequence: CASSQGPHPGNEQFF.

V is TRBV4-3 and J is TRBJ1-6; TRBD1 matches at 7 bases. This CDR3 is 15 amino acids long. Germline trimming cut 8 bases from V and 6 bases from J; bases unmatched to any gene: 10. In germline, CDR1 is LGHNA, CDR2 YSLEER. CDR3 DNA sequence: TGCGCCAGCGCAATTCTCTGGGACAGTAATTCACCCCTCCACTTT. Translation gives CASAILWDSNSPLHF.

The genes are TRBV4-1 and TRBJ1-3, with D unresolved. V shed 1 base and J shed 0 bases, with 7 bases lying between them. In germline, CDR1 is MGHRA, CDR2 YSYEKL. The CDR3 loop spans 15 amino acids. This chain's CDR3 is CASSQGPGSGNTIYF. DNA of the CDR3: TGCGCCAGCAGCCAAGGGCCAGGCTCTGGAAACACCATATATTTT.

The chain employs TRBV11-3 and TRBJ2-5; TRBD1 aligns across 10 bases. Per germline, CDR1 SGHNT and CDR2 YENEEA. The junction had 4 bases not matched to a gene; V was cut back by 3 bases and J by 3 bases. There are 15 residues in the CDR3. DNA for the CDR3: TGTGCCAGCAGCTTGGGGGACAGGGGAGAAGAGACCCAGTACTTC. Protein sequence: CASSLGDRGEETQYF.

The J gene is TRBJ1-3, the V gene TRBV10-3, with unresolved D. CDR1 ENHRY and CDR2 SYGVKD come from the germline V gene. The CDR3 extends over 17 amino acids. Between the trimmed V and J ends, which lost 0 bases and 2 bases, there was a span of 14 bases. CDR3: CAISESGSLVTGNTIYF. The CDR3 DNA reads TGTGCCATCAGTGAGTCGGGCTCTTTGGTGACTGGAAACACCATATATTTT.

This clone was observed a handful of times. CDR3: CASGRGALTEAFF. The CDR3 coding sequence is TGCGCCAGCGGGCGGGGGGCGCTTACTGAAGCTTTCTTT. J is TRBJ1-1 and V is TRBV5-1, with TRBD1 as a possible D gene (6 bases). The germline CDR1 and CDR2 sequences are SGHRS and YFSETQ. The CDR3 runs 13 residues. V lost 7 bases, J lost 5 bases, and 15 bases lay in between. Together with reference TRBV5-1 and TRBJ1-1, the CDR3 gives the full variable domain: KAGVTQTPRYLIKTRGQQVTLSCSPISGHRSVSWYQQTPGQGLQFLFEYFSETQRNKGNFPGRFSGRQFSNSRSEMNVSTLELGDSALYLCASGRGALTEAFFGQGTRLTVV.

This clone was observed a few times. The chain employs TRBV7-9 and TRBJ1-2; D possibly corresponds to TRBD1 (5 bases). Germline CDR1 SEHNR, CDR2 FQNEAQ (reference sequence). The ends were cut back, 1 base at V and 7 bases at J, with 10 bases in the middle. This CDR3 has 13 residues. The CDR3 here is CASSLGERGGYTF. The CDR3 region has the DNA TGTGCCAGCAGCTTAGGGGAAAGGGGTGGCTACACCTTC.

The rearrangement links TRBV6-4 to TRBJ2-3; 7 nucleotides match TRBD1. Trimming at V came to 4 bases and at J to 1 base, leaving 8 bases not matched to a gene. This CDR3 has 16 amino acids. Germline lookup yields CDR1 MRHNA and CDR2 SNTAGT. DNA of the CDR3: TGTGCCAGCAGTGGCCCGGGACAGCCACGCACAGATACGCAGTATTTT. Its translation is CASSGPGQPRTDTQYF.

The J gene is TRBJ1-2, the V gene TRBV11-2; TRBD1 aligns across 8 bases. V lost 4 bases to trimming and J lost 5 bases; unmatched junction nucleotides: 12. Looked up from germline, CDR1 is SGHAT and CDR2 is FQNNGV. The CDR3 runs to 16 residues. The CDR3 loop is CASSSSPAGGAYGYTF. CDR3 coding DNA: TGTGCCAGCAGCTCCTCCCCCGCAGGGGGCGCTTATGGCTACACCTTC.

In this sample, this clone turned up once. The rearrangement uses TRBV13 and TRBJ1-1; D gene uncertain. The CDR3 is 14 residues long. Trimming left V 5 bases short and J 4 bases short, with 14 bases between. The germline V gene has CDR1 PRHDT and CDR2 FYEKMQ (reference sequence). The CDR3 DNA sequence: TGTGCCAGCAGCCGCCCGACGGAGGGCACTGAAGCTTTCTTT. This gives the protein CASSRPTEGTEAFF.

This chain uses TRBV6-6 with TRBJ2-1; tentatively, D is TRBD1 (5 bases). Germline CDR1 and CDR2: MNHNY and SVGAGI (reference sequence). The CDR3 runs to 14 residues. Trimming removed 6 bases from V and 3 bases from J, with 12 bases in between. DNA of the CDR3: TGTGCCAGCAGAAAACTACAGGTCTACAATGAGCAGTTCTTC. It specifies CASRKLQVYNEQFF.

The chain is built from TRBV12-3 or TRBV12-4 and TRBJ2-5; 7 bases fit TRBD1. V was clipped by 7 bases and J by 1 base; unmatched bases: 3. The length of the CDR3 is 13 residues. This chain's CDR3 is CASKRDSQETQYF. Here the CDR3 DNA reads TGTGCCAGCAAAAGGGACAGCCAAGAGACCCAGTACTTC.

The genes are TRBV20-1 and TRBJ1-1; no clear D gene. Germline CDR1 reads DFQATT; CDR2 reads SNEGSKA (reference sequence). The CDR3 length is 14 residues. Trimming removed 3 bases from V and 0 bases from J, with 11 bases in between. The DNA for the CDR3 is TGCAGTGCTAGTTACGACTGGATGAACACTGAAGCTTTCTTT. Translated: CSASYDWMNTEAFF.

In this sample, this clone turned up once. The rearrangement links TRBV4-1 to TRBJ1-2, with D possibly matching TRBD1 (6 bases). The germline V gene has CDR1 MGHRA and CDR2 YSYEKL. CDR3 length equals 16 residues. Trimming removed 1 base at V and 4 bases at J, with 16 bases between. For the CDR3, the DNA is TGCGCCAGCAGCCAAGTCGGGGCAGGGGCGGGCTATGGCTACACCTTC. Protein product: CASSQVGAGAGYGYTF.